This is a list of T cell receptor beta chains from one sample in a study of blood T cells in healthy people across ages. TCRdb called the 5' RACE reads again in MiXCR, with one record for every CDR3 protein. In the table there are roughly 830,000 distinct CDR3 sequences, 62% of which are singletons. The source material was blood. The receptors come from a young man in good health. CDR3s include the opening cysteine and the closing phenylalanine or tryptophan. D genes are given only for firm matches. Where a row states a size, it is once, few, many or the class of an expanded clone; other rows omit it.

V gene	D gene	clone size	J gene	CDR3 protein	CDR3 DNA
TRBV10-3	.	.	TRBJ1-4	CAISEGSEGGELFF	TGTGCCATCAGTGAAGGTAGTGAGGGCGGGGAACTGTTTTTT
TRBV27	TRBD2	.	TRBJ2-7	CASSYEAGGREQYF	TGTGCCAGCAGTTACGAAGCGGGGGGGCGCGAGCAGTACTTC
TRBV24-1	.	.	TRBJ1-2	CATSDYITGFYGYTF	TGTGCCACCAGTGACTACATAACAGGGTTCTATGGCTACACCTTC
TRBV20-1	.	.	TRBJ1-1	CSAIRDYEAFF	TGCAGTGCTATAAGGGACTATGAAGCTTTCTTT
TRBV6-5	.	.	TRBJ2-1	CASSEGPNNEQFF	TGTGCCAGCTCGGAGGGGCCTAACAATGAGCAGTTCTTC
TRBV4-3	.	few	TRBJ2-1	CASSQPGQPWNEQFF	TGCGCCAGCAGCCAGCCCGGACAGCCTTGGAATGAGCAGTTCTTC
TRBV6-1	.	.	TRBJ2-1	CASSEGPYNEQFF	TGTGCCAGCAGTGAAGGGCCGTACAATGAGCAGTTCTTC
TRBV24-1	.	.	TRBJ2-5	CASQAQYF	TGTGCCAGCCAGGCGCAGTACTTC
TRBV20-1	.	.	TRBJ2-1	CSARRRASSYNEQFF	TGCAGTGCTAGACGGAGAGCCTCCTCCTACAATGAGCAGTTCTTC
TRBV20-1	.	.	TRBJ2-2	CSARGWTGNTGELFF	TGCAGTGCTCGGGGGTGGACGGGGAACACCGGGGAGCTGTTTTTT
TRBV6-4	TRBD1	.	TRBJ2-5	CASSDKKGAETQYF	TGTGCCAGTAGTGACAAAAAGGGGGCAGAGACCCAGTACTTC
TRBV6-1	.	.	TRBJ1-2	CASAVSSGTNNYGYTF	TGTGCCAGCGCCGTTTCCTCAGGGACAAATAACTATGGCTACACCTTC
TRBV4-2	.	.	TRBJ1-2	CASSQENRVIGYTF	TGTGCCAGCAGCCAAGAAAACAGGGTGATCGGCTACACCTTC
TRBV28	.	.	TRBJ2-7	CASSFLESSYEQYF	TGTGCCAGCAGTTTTTTGGAAAGCTCCTACGAGCAGTACTTC
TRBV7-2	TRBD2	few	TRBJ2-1	CASSLWTSGGAYNEQFF	TGTGCCAGCAGCTTGTGGACTAGCGGGGGGGCCTACAATGAGCAGTTCTTC
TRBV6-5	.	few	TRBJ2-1	CASSPSNNEQFF	TGTGCCAGCAGTCCTTCGAACAATGAGCAGTTCTTC
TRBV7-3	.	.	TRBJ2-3	CASSLGVGNTDTQYF	TGTGCCAGCAGCTTGGGTGTAGGAAACACAGATACGCAGTATTTT
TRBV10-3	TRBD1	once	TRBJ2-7	CAISEGRGRYEQYF	TGTGCCATCAGTGAAGGCAGGGGGCGGTACGAGCAGTACTTC
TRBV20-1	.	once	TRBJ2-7	CSAIIKGSYEQYF	TGCAGTGCTATTATCAAGGGAAGCTACGAGCAGTACTTC
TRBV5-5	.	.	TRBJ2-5	CASSTLEGAGRETQYF	TGTGCCAGCAGCACCTTGGAGGGCGCGGGAAGGGAGACCCAGTACTTC
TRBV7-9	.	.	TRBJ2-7	CASSLERQSSYEQYF	TGTGCCAGCAGCTTAGAACGTCAGAGCTCCTACGAGCAGTACTTC
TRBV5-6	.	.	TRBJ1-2	CASSLVQTNYGYTF	TGTGCCAGCAGCTTGGTGCAGACAAACTATGGCTACACCTTC
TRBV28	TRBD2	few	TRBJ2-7	CASRWTSGDYEQYF	TGTGCCAGCAGATGGACTAGCGGGGATTACGAGCAGTACTTC
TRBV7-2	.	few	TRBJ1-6	CASSLDGEHNSPLHF	TGTGCCAGCAGCTTAGATGGGGAACACAATTCACCCCTCCACTTT
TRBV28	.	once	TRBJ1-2	CASEQGRHYGYTF	TGTGCCAGCGAACAGGGACGCCACTATGGCTACACCTTC
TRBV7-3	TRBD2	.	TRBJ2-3	CASSLAPSGGADTQYF	TGTGCCAGCAGCTTAGCTCCTAGCGGGGGAGCAGATACGCAGTATTTT
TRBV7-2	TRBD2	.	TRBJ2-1	CASSLLAGGPKEQFF	TGTGCCAGCAGCTTACTAGCGGGAGGGCCTAAAGAGCAGTTCTTC
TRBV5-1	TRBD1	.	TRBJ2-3	CASSLTGSTDTQYF	TGTGCCAGCAGTTTGACAGGGAGCACAGATACGCAGTATTTT
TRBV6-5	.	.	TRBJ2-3	CASSYSRAKDTQYF	TGTGCCAGCAGTTACTCGCGGGCAAAAGATACGCAGTATTTT
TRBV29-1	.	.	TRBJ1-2	CSIHNYGYTF	TGCAGCATCCATAACTATGGCTACACCTTC
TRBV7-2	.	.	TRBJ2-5	CASSISSPETQYF	TGTGCCAGCAGTATTTCATCCCCAGAGACCCAGTACTTC
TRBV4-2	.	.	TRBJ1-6	CASSQVHGGLDSPLHF	TGTGCCAGCAGCCAAGTACATGGGGGGCTTGATTCACCCCTCCACTTT
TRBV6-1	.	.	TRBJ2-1	CASSEFVTGIGEQFF	TGTGCCAGCAGTGAATTCGTAACAGGGATAGGTGAGCAGTTCTTC
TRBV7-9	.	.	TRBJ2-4	CASSLAQGAKNIQYF	TGTGCCAGCAGCTTAGCCCAGGGAGCCAAAAACATTCAGTACTTC
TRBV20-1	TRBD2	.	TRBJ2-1	CSASASGGPEQFF	TGCAGTGCTAGTGCTAGCGGGGGCCCCGAGCAGTTCTTC
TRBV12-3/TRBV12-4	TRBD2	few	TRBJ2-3	CASSLGGSGGADTQYF	TGTGCCAGCAGTTTGGGGGGTAGCGGGGGGGCAGATACGCAGTATTTT
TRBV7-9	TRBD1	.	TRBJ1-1	CASSLGGGRTEAFF	TGTGCCAGCAGCTTAGGAGGGGGCAGGACTGAAGCTTTCTTT
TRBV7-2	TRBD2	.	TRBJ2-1	CANAPLAGGIYEQFF	TGTGCCAACGCACCTCTAGCGGGGGGTATATATGAGCAGTTCTTC
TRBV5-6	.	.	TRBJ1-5	CASSLGDDGFQPQHF	TGTGCCAGCAGCCTGGGGGACGATGGGTTTCAGCCCCAGCATTTT
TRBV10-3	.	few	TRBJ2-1	CAIEKGGSSYNEQYF	TGTGCCATCGAAAAAGGGGGGAGCTCCTACAATGAGCAGTACTTT
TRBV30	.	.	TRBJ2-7	CAGSTGTYEQYF	TGTGCCGGGTCGACGGGGACCTACGAGCAGTACTTC
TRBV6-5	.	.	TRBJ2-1	CASSYGRASSYNEQFF	TGTGCCAGCAGTTACGGGCGGGCCTCCTCCTACAATGAGCAGTTCTTC
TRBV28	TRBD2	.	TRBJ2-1	CASSPPSGGSSSYNEQFF	TGTGCCAGCAGCCCTCCTAGCGGGGGATCGAGCTCCTACAATGAGCAGTTCTTC
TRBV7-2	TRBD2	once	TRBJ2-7	CASSLVARERGSYEQYF	TGTGCCAGCAGCTTAGTGGCTCGGGAGCGGGGGTCCTACGAGCAGTACTTC
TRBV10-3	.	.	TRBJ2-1	CAISEKGAEQFF	TGTGCCATCAGTGAGAAGGGAGCTGAGCAGTTCTTC
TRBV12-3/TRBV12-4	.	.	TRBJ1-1	CASREAGASGAFF	TGTGCCAGCAGAGAGGCAGGGGCCTCTGGAGCTTTCTTT
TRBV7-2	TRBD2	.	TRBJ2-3	CASSTRLGLATDTQYF	TGTGCCAGCAGCACACGCCTCGGACTAGCGACAGATACGCAGTATTTT